This is a list of T cell receptor beta chains from one sample in a study of cytomegalovirus exposure and HLA in healthy donors. Profiled with immunoSEQ multiplex PCR; TCRdb holds only in-frame clones, not every one. The top ten clones hold 4% to 5.5% of a sample with about 160,000 clones, approximately 80% of them seen once. Material for sequencing was PBMCs. The receptors shown here come from a man aged 30 to 45 in good health and CMV-seronegative. Both conserved end residues are part of each CDR3. Each record gives: V gene, D gene, J gene, clone size, CDR3 protein, CDR3 DNA. D genes are given only for firm matches. Where a row states a size, it is once, few, many or the class of an expanded clone; other rows omit it.

V: TRBV27; D: NA; J: TRBJ2-7; size: NA; CDR3: CASSLYSRTSYEQYF; DNA: TGTGCCAGCAGTTTATATAGCCGGACAAGCTACGAGCAGTACTTC
V: TRBV13; D: NA; J: TRBJ1-1; size: NA; CDR3: CASSLGGQGREAFF; DNA: TGTGCCAGCAGCTTAGGCGGGCAGGGAAGAGAAGCTTTCTTT
V: TRBV4-1; D: TRBD1; J: TRBJ1-2; size: once; CDR3: CASSLPQGNGYYGYTF; DNA: TGCGCCAGCAGCCTACCACAGGGGAATGGTTACTATGGCTACACCTTC
V: TRBV19; D: TRBD1; J: TRBJ1-1; size: NA; CDR3: CASSLSGTGACEAFF; DNA: TGTGCCAGTAGCCTCTCCGGGACAGGGGCTTGTGAAGCTTTCTTT
V: TRBV5-6; D: NA; J: TRBJ2-3; size: NA; CDR3: CASTVGAGSKDTQYF; DNA: TGTGCCAGCACTGTGGGGGCAGGATCTAAAGATACGCAGTATTTT
V: TRBV6-5; D: NA; J: TRBJ2-3; size: few; CDR3: CASSYQRAVPDTQYF; DNA: TGTGCCAGCAGTTACCAGCGGGCGGTCCCGGATACGCAGTATTTT
V: TRBV7-9; D: NA; J: TRBJ2-1; size: NA; CDR3: CASSLPFSGVEQFF; DNA: TGTGCCAGCAGCTTACCGTTTTCGGGGGTTGAGCAGTTCTTC
V: TRBV15; D: NA; J: TRBJ2-2; size: NA; CDR3: CATSRDWRTGELFF; DNA: TGTGCCACCAGCAGAGATTGGCGGACCGGGGAGCTGTTTTTT
V: TRBV27; D: TRBD2; J: TRBJ2-2; size: NA; CDR3: CASSFSSASGRAGELFF; DNA: TGTGCCAGCAGTTTCTCCTCGGCTAGCGGGAGGGCCGGGGAGCTGTTTTTT
V: TRBV5-1; D: TRBD1; J: TRBJ2-2; size: once; CDR3: CASSFGTVNTGELFF; DNA: TGCGCCAGCAGCTTTGGGACAGTTAACACCGGGGAGCTGTTTTTT